These 13 T cell receptor beta chains share one sample of origin, sequenced in a study of blood T cell repertoires in COVID-19. Libraries were prepared by immunoSEQ multiplex PCR; TCRdb keeps only in-frame clonotypes and omits some of them. The repertoire consists of 100,000 to 150,000 clones, with approximately 90% occurring once and the leading ten covering more than 15%. Sequenced sample: peripheral blood. All receptors derive from a man aged 45 to 65 with active or convalescent COVID-19.

V is TRBV27 and J is TRBJ2-2; 15 bases map to TRBD2. The length of the CDR3 is 14 residues. J gave up 7 bases and V 10 bases, and 4 bases lay outside the gene matches. Germline CDR1 and CDR2: MNHEY and SMNVEV (reference sequence). The CDR3 spells CAIGLAGGDGELFF. The DNA of the CDR3 is TGTGCCATCGGACTAGCGGGAGGGGACGGGGAGCTGTTTTTT.

The DNA for the CDR3 is TGCGCCAGCAGCCAAAATGAGGACAGGGGGCGAGCTTTCTTT. Encoded protein: CASSQNEDRGRAFF. The chain recombines TRBV4-3 with TRBJ1-1; 11 nucleotides line up with TRBD1. V shed 2 bases and J 10 bases; nucleotides not matched to a gene: 6. Germline values: CDR1 LGHNA, CDR2 YSLEER. This CDR3 region has 14 residues.

This chain links TRBV7-2 with TRBJ2-2; 12 nucleotides line up with TRBD1. This CDR3 spans 14 amino acids. J gave up 6 bases and V 5 bases, and 1 base lay outside the gene matches. The germline V gene has CDR1 SGHTA and CDR2 FQGNSA. The CDR3 spells CASSRDRGPGELFF. The DNA for the CDR3 is TGTGCCAGCAGCCGGGACAGGGGGCCCGGGGAGCTGTTTTTT.

V is TRBV28 and J is TRBJ2-7; D uncertain. V lost 10 bases to trimming and J lost 0 bases, with 13 bases between them. CDR1 and CDR2 from the germline V gene are MDHEN and SYDVKM. This CDR3 has 13 residues. The chain's CDR3 is CATTSGPSYEQYF. The CDR3 nucleotides read TGTGCCACGACGTCTGGGCCCTCCTACGAGCAGTACTTC.

This clone was picked up one time. The rearrangement links TRBV12-3 or TRBV12-4 to TRBJ1-2; D possibly corresponds to TRBD1 (5 bases). The CDR3 totals 11 residues. Between the trimmed V and J ends, which lost 7 bases and 5 bases, there was a span of 8 bases. The CDR3 coding sequence is TGTGCCAGCATCCGGGGGTATGGCTACACCTTC. Amino acid sequence: CASIRGYGYTF.

The J gene is TRBJ2-7, the V gene TRBV10-2; 9 nucleotides align to TRBD1. The CDR3 covers 12 residues. V shed 8 bases, J shed 5 bases, and the junction held 4 bases outside the gene matches. Per germline, CDR1 WSHSY and CDR2 SAAADI. The chain's CDR3 is CASRTGGHEQYF. DNA for the CDR3: TGCGCCAGCCGCACAGGGGGCCACGAGCAGTACTTC.

Here the CDR3 reads CAISEYRGTGYTF. The CDR3 coding sequence is TGTGCCATCAGTGAGTACAGGGGGACAGGCTACACCTTC. The chain has TRBV10-3 and TRBJ1-2; 8 nucleotides agree with TRBD1. The CDR3 is 13 residues long. From germline, CDR1 is ENHRY and CDR2 SYGVKD. V was pared by 1 base and J by 8 bases, with 3 bases of the junction left unmatched.

The chain recombines TRBV19 with TRBJ1-1, with D perhaps TRBD1 (5 bases). V was trimmed by 6 bases and J by 5 bases, leaving 7 bases between them. The CDR3 length is 11 residues. The germline CDR1 and CDR2 sequences are LNHDA and SQIVND (reference sequence). CDR3 nucleotides: TGTGCCAGTAGCGACAGAACTGAAGCTTTCTTT. This sequence encodes CASSDRTEAFF.

This chain joins TRBV7-6 and TRBJ1-2; 9 bases are shared with TRBD1. The CDR3 sequence is 14 residues long. The ends lost 6 bases at V and 4 bases at J; junction bases unmatched: 6. Germline CDR1 and CDR2: SGHVS and FNYEAQ. CDR3 coding DNA: TGTGCCAGCAGGAGTAGGACAGGGGCCTATGGCTACACCTTC. Translated: CASRSRTGAYGYTF.

This chain joins TRBV10-3 and TRBJ1-5, with 10 nucleotides matching TRBD1. Germline V CDR1 and CDR2: ENHRY, SYGVKD. The V gene end was trimmed by 8 bases and the J gene end by 0 bases; junction bases not matched to a gene: 7. The CDR3 extends over 16 amino acids. CDR3: CAIGGQGRNSNQPQHF. The CDR3 bases are TGTGCCATCGGGGGACAGGGGCGTAATAGCAATCAGCCCCAGCATTTT.

The chain joins TRBV28 to TRBJ1-4, with 7 positions matching TRBD1. The CDR3 sequence is 15 residues long. Germline V gives CDR1 MDHEN, CDR2 SYDVKM. V was clipped by 5 bases and J by 10 bases; unmatched bases: 13. This chain's CDR3 is CASSHPPGGSGKLFF. Here the CDR3 DNA reads TGTGCCAGCAGTCACCCACCAGGGGGAAGCGGAAAACTGTTTTTT.

This clone was seen a single time. J is TRBJ1-4 and V is TRBV5-1, with D perhaps matching TRBD1 (6 bases). Germline values: CDR1 SGHRS, CDR2 YFSETQ. V was clipped by 3 bases and J by 5 bases, with 11 bases between them. The CDR3 extends over 14 amino acids. The CDR3 sequence: CASSSGGRNEKLFF. For the CDR3, the DNA is TGCGCCAGCAGCTCGGGGGGGCGAAATGAAAAACTGTTTTTT.

This sequence joins TRBV5-4 and TRBJ1-1; D perhaps matches TRBD1 (6 bases). Germline V gene lookup returns CDR1 SGHNT and CDR2 YYREEE (reference sequence). There are 13 residues in the CDR3. Trimming took off 2 bases at V and 6 bases at J, with 11 bases between the two ends. This CDR3 is CASSFQGFAEAFF. Here the CDR3 DNA reads TGTGCCAGCAGCTTCCAGGGGTTTGCTGAAGCTTTCTTT.